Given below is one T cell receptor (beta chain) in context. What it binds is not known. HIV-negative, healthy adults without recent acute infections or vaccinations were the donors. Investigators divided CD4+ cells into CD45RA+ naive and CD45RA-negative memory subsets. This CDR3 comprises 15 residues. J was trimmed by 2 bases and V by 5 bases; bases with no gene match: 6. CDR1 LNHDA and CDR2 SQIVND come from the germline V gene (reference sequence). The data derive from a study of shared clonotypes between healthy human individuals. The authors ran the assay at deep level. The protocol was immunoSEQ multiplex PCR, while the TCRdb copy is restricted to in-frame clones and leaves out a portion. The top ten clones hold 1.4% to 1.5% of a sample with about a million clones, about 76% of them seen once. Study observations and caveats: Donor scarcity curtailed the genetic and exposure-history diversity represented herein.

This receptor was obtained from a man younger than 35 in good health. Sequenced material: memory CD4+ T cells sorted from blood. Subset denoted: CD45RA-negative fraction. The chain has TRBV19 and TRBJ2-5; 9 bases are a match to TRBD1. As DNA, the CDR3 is TGTGCCAGTAGTGGGGGACAGGGTAGGCAAGAGACCCAGTACTTC. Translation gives CASSGGQGRQETQYF.